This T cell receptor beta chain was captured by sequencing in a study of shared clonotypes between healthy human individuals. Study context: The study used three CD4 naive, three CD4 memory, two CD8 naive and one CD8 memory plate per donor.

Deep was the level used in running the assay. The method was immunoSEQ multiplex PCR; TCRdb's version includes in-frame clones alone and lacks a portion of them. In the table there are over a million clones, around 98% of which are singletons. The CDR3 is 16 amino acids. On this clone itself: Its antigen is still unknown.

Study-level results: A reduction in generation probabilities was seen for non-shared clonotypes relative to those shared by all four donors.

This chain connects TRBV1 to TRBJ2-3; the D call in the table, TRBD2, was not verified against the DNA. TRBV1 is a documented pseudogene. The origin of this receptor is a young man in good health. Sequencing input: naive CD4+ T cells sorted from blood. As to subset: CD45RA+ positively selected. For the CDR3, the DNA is TGCACCAGCAGCCGCCATAGCGGGACTAGCACAGATACGCAGTATTTT. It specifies CTSSRHSGTSTDTQYF.